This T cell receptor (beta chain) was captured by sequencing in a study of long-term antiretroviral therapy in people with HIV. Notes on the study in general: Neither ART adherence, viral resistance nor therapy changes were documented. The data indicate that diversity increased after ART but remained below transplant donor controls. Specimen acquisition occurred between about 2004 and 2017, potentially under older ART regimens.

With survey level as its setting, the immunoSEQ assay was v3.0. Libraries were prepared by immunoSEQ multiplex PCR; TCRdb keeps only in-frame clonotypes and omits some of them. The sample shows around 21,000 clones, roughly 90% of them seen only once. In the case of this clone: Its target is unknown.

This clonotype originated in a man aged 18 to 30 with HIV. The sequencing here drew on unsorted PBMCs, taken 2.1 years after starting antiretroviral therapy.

This CDR3 is CASSQETSGWNEQFF. The CDR3, as DNA: TGCGCCAGCAGCCAGGAGACTAGCGGGTGGAATGAGCAGTTCTTC. The V and J genes are TRBV4-3 and TRBJ2-1, with 10 nucleotides matching TRBD2. Germline V gene lookup returns CDR1 LGHNA and CDR2 YSLEER. V trimming: 3 bases; J trimming: 7 bases; junction bases outside the gene matches: 6. The length of the CDR3 is 15 residues.